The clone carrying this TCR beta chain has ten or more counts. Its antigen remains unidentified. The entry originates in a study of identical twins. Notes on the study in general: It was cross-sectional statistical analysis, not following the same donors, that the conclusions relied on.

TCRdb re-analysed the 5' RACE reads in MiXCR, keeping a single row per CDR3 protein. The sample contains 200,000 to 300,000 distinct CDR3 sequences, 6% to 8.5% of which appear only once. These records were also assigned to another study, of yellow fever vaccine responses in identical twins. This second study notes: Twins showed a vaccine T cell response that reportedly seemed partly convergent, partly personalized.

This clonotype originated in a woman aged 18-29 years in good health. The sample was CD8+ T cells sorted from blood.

The CDR3 sequence: CSARSAGSASYEQYF. As DNA, the CDR3 is TGCAGTGCTAGATCCGCGGGAAGTGCGAGCTACGAGCAGTACTTC. V and J are TRBV20-1 and TRBJ2-7, with D maybe TRBD2 (6 bases). Germline lookup yields CDR1 DFQATT and CDR2 SNEGSKA (reference sequence). Trimming left V 2 bases short and J 3 bases short, with 17 bases between. The CDR3 spans 15 residues.